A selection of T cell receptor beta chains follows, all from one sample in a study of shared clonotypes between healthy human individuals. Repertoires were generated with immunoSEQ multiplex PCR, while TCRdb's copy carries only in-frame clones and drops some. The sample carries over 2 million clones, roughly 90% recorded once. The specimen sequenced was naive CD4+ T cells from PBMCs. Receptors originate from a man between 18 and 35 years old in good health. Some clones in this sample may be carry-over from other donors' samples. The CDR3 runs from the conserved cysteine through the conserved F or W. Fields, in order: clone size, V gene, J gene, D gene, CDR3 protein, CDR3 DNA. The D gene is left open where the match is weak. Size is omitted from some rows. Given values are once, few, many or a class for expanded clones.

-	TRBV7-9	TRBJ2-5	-	CASSFRVLGPGTQYF	TGTGCCAGCAGCTTTCGGGTGTTAGGTCCTGGGACCCAGTACTTC
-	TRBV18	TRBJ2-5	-	CASSQLAGRETQYF	TGTGCCAGCTCCCAGCTAGCCGGACGGGAGACCCAGTACTTC
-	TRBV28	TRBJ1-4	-	CASRGGGANEKLFF	TGTGCCAGCAGAGGAGGCGGTGCTAATGAAAAACTGTTTTTT
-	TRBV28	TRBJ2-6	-	CASSGPPAGANVLTF	TGTGCCAGCTCGGGACCCCCGGCTGGGGCCAACGTCCTGACTTTC
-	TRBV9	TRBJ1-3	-	CASSPTAGNGNTIYF	TGTGCCAGCAGCCCAACAGCAGGGAATGGAAACACCATATATTTT
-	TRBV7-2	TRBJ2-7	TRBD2	CASSFRSAGEGEQYF	TGTGCCAGCAGCTTCAGGAGCGCGGGAGAGGGGGAGCAGTACTTC
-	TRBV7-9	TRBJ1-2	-	CASSFWAEQGVGGYTF	TGTGCCAGCAGCTTTTGGGCTGAACAGGGAGTTGGTGGCTACACCTTC
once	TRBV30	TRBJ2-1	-	CAWSASSYNEQFF	TGTGCCTGGAGTGCCAGCTCCTACAATGAGCAGTTCTTC
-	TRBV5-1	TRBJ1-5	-	CASSVGEGYQPQHF	TGCGCCAGCAGTGTGGGTGAGGGATATCAGCCCCAGCATTTT
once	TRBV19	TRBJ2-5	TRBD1	CASSVPGQGVGPLQTQYF	TGTGCCAGTAGTGTTCCGGGACAGGGAGTCGGGCCTCTACAGACCCAGTACTTC
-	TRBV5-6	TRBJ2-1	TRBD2	CASSRQLAGELGSYNEQFF	TGTGCCAGCAGCCGCCAACTAGCGGGAGAGTTGGGGTCCTACAATGAGCAGTTCTTC
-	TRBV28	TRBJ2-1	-	CASSLSGQPYNEQFF	TGTGCCAGCAGTTTGTCAGGGCAGCCCTACAATGAGCAGTTCTTC
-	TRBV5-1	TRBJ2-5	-	CASSLWGREETQYF	TGCGCCAGCAGTCTCTGGGGCCGAGAAGAGACCCAGTACTTC
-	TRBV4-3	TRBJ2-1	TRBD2	CASSQSREYSEQFF	TGCGCCAGCAGCCAGTCGCGGGAGTATAGTGAGCAGTTCTTC
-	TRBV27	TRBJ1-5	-	CASSFQGLNQPQHF	TGTGCCAGCAGTTTCCAGGGGCTGAATCAGCCCCAGCATTTT
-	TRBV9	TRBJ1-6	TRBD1	CASSRGDSSNSPLHF	TGTGCCAGCAGCCGGGGGGACAGTTCCAATTCACCCCTCCACTTT
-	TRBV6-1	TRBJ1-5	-	CASSEGWGSNQPQHF	TGTGCCAGCAGTGAGGGGTGGGGAAGCAATCAGCCCCAGCATTTT
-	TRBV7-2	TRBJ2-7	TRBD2	CASSSNSGSLTYEQYF	TGTGCCAGCAGTTCCAACAGCGGGAGCCTCACCTACGAGCAGTACTTC
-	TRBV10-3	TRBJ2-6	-	CAISERGLGPFSGANVLTF	TGTGCCATCAGTGAGAGGGGGTTGGGCCCCTTTTCTGGGGCCAACGTCCTGACTTTC
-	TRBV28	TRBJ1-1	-	CASSFDSEAFF	TGTGCCAGCAGTTTTGACAGTGAAGCTTTCTTT
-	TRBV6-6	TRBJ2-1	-	CASSRTENEQFF	TGTGCCAGCAGTCGGACGGAGAATGAGCAGTTCTTC
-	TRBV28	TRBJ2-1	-	CATGGGFYEQFF	TGTGCCACCGGCGGTGGCTTCTATGAGCAGTTCTTC
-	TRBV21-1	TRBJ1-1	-	CASSKCMRAGCGTEAFF	TGTGCCAGCAGCAAATGCATGAGGGCTGGCTGTGGGACTGAAGCTTTCTTT
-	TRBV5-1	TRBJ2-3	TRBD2	CASSLVTEAGFTDTQYF	TGCGCCAGCAGCTTGGTGACGGAAGCGGGGTTCACAGATACGCAGTATTTT
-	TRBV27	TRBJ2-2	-	CASRTNRDLNTGELFF	TGTGCCAGCAGAACTAACAGGGATTTGAACACCGGGGAGCTGTTTTTT
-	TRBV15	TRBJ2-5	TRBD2	CATSRPREGRARETQYF	TGTGCCACCAGTCGTCCCCGGGAAGGGAGGGCCAGGGAGACCCAGTACTTC
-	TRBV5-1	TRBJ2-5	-	CASSLGFPETQYF	TGCGCCAGCAGCTTGGGATTTCCAGAGACCCAGTACTTC
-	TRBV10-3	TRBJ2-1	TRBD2	CAISRLAGEYNEQFF	TGTGCCATCAGTAGACTAGCGGGAGAATACAATGAGCAGTTCTTC
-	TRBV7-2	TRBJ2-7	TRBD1	CASSLTGTGLYEQYF	TGTGCCAGCAGCCTCACCGGGACAGGGCTGTACGAGCAGTACTTC
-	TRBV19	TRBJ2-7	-	CASSIQMGGRVDF	TGTGCCAGTAGTATCCAGATGGGTGGCAGGGTCGACTTC
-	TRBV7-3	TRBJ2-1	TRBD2	CASSLMARVSAGVSNEQFF	TGTGCCAGCAGCTTAATGGCCCGGGTTTCGGCGGGAGTGTCGAATGAGCAGTTCTTC
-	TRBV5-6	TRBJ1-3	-	CASSLARRYSGNTIYF	TGTGCCAGCAGCTTGGCTCGACGATACTCTGGAAACACCATATATTTT
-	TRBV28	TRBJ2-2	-	CASIRPNTGELFF	TGTGCCAGCATTCGACCGAACACCGGGGAGCTGTTTTTT
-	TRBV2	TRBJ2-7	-	CASIPGPTYEQYF	TGTGCCAGCATCCCGGGACCCACCTACGAGCAGTACTTC
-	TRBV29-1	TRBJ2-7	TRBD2	CSVVARLAGGSYEQYF	TGCAGCGTTGTCGCTCGGCTAGCGGGAGGCTCCTACGAGCAGTACTTC
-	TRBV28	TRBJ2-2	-	CASRGGTGNTGELFF	TGTGCCAGCAGGGGGGGGACAGGGAACACCGGGGAGCTGTTTTTT
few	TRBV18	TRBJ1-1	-	CASSPPAGEAFF	TGTGCCAGCTCACCACCCGCTGGTGAAGCTTTCTTT
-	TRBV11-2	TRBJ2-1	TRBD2	CASSPLAGGPDNEQFF	TGTGCCAGCAGCCCACTAGCGGGAGGGCCGGACAATGAGCAGTTCTTC
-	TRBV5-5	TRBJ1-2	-	CASSRDGSNYGYTF	TGTGCCAGCAGCCGAGACGGCTCTAACTATGGCTACACCTTC
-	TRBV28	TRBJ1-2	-	CASSFRENYGYTF	TGTGCCAGCAGTTTTCGGGAAAACTATGGCTACACCTTC
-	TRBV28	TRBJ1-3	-	CASEAADYSGNTIYF	TGTGCCAGTGAAGCGGCGGACTACTCTGGAAACACCATATATTTT
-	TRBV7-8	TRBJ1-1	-	CASSLGGFDTEAFF	TGTGCCAGCAGCCTAGGCGGGTTTGACACTGAAGCTTTCTTT
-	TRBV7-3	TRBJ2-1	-	CASSLRRGSYNEQFF	TGTGCCAGCAGCTTACGGCGGGGCTCCTACAATGAGCAGTTCTTC
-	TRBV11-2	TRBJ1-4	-	CASSLTGQVGEKLFF	TGTGCCAGCAGCTTAACAGGGCAGGTGGGGGAAAAACTGTTTTTT
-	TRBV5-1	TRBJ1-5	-	CASSSVTGFYQPQHF	TGCGCCAGCAGCTCAGTGACAGGCTTCTATCAGCCCCAGCATTTT
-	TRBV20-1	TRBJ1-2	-	CSARGRRGYTF	TGCAGTGCCAGAGGTCGGAGGGGCTACACCTTC
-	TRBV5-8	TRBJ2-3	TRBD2	CASSPSGRVTDTQYF	TGTGCCAGCAGCCCAAGCGGGAGGGTCACAGATACGCAGTATTTT
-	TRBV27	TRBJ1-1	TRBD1	CASSFLQGHGNTEAFF	TGTGCCAGCAGTTTCTTACAGGGGCACGGGAACACTGAAGCTTTCTTT
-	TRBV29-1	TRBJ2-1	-	CSVVPGGSNEQFF	TGCAGCGTTGTACCCGGGGGAAGTAATGAGCAGTTCTTC
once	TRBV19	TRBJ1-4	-	CASSISAGDVKLFF	TGTGCCAGTAGTATCTCGGCAGGGGATGTAAAACTGTTTTTT
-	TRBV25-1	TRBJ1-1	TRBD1	CASSEYGGPTGGRAFF	TGTGCCAGCAGTGAATATGGCGGACCGACAGGGGGCCGAGCTTTCTTT
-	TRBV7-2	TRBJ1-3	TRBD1	CASSSRDRGLRGNTIYF	TGTGCCAGCAGTTCCAGAGACAGGGGGCTCAGAGGAAACACCATATATTTT
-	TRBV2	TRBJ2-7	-	CASLTNTYSYEQYF	TGTGCCAGTCTAACGAACACATACTCCTACGAGCAGTACTTC
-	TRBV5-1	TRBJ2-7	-	CASSLAYDAGEQYF	TGCGCCAGCAGCTTGGCCTACGACGCGGGCGAGCAGTACTTC
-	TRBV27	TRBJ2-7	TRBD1	CASSLLGTAYEQYF	TGTGCCAGCAGTTTATTGGGGACAGCCTACGAGCAGTACTTC
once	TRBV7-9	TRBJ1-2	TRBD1	CASTQGQGADGYTF	TGTGCCAGCACCCAGGGGCAGGGGGCCGATGGCTACACCTTC
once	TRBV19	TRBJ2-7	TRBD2	CASAARGGEQYF	TGTGCCAGCGCCGCCCGGGGGGGTGAGCAGTACTTC
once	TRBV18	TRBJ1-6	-	CASSPYGGSSYNSPLHF	TGTGCCAGCTCACCATATGGGGGGAGCTCCTATAATTCACCCCTCCACTTT
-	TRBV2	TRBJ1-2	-	CASSLREDDRHGYTF	TGTGCCAGCAGTTTACGGGAAGACGATCGCCATGGCTACACCTTC
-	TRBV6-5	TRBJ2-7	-	CASSYFWTEHYEQYF	TGTGCCAGCAGTTACTTTTGGACGGAACACTACGAGCAGTACTTC